This is a list of T cell receptor beta chains from one sample in a study of CD8 T cells in Susac syndrome. TCRdb re-derived calls from the immunoSEQ multiplex PCR reads in MiXCR, one entry per CDR3 protein. Of more than 150,000 distinct CDR3 sequences detected, just under 95% appear once; the ten largest clones hold about 0.17%. Sequencing was performed on CD8+ T cells from PBMCs. The receptors were gathered from a human donor with Susac syndrome. The CDR3 runs from the conserved cysteine through the conserved F or W. A D gene is named only where the DNA matches it firmly.

D: TRBD2
V: TRBV2
J: TRBJ2-1
CDR3: CASNWQGGNEQFF

D: .
V: TRBV28
J: TRBJ2-1
CDR3: CASSLILVAVYNEQFF

D: TRBD2
V: TRBV9
J: TRBJ2-3
CDR3: CAASGGATDTQYF

D: TRBD1
V: TRBV11-2
J: TRBJ1-6
CDR3: CASSPTGTGESPLHF

D: TRBD1
V: TRBV6-8
J: TRBJ1-5
CDR3: CASSLGQGDQPQHF

D: .
V: TRBV7-9
J: TRBJ2-2
CDR3: CASSPQHTGELFF

D: .
V: TRBV9
J: TRBJ2-5
CDR3: CASSPSTGSQETQYF

D: TRBD2
V: TRBV13
J: TRBJ2-7
CDR3: CASSLGSAGYEQYF

D: .
V: TRBV4-1
J: TRBJ2-1
CDR3: CASSQDYDTFPYNEQFF

D: .
V: TRBV7-9
J: TRBJ2-3
CDR3: CASSLDQTGDTQYF

D: .
V: TRBV20-1
J: TRBJ2-7
CDR3: CSARDLKTELSYEQYF

D: TRBD1
V: TRBV20-1
J: TRBJ1-6
CDR3: CSARGQADSPLHF

D: TRBD2
V: TRBV19
J: TRBJ2-1
CDR3: CASSTSGGSYNEQFF

D: .
V: TRBV7-9
J: TRBJ2-3
CDR3: CASSLAQSTDTQYF

D: .
V: TRBV4-1
J: TRBJ2-3
CDR3: CASSQHPLGGDTDTQYF

D: TRBD1
V: TRBV27
J: TRBJ1-6
CDR3: CASSFRDSHSPLHF

D: .
V: TRBV6-1
J: TRBJ2-5
CDR3: CASSEWGETQYF

D: .
V: TRBV5-6
J: TRBJ2-3
CDR3: CASSFSTDTQYF

D: .
V: TRBV4-2
J: TRBJ2-3
CDR3: CASSQPTDTPSTDTQYF

D: TRBD1
V: TRBV15
J: TRBJ2-7
CDR3: CATSTSFGTGYEQYF